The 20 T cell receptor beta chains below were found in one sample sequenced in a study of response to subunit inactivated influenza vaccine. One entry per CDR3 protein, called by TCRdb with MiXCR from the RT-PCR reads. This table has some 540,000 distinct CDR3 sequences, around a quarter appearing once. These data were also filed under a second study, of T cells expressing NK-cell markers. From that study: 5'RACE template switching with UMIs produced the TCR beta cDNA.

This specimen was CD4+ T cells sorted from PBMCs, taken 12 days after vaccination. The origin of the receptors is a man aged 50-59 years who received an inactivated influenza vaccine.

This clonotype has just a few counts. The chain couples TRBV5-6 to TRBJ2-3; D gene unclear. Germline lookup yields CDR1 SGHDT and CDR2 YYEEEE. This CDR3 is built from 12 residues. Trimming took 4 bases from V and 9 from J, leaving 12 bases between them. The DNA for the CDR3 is TGTGCCAGCAGCCGCACATCAACCACGCAGTATTTT. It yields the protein CASSRTSTTQYF. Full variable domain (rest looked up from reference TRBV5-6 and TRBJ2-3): DAGVTQSPTHLIKTRGQQVTLRCSPKSGHDTVSWYQQALGQGPQFIFQYYEEEERQRGNFPDRFSGHQFPNYSSELNVNALLLGDSALYLCASSRTSTTQYFGPGTRLTVL.

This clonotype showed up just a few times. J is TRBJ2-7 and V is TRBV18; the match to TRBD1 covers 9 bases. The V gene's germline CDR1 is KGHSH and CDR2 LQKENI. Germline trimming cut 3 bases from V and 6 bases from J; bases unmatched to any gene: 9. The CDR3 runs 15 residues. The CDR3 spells CASSPTGTGRREQYF. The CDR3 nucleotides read TGTGCCAGCTCACCGACCGGGACAGGGAGACGCGAGCAGTACTTC.

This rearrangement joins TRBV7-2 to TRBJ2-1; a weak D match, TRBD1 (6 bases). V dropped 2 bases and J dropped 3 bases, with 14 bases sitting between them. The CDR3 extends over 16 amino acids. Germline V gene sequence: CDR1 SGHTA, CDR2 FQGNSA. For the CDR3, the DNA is TGTGCCAGCAGCTTATATTTGGGGGCGAACTACAATGAGCAGTTCTTC. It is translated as CASSLYLGANYNEQFF.

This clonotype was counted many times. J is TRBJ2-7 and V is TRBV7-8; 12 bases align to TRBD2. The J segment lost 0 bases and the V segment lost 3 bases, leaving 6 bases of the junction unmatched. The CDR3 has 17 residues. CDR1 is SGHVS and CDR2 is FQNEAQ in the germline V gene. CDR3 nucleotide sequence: TGTGCCAGCAGCTTGCCCGCTAGCGGGGGGGCCTCCTACGAGCAGTACTTC. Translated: CASSLPASGGASYEQYF.

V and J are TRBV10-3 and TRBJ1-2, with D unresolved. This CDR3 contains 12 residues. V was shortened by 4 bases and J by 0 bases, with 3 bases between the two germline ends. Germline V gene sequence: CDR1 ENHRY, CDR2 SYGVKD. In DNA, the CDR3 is TGTGCCATCAGTGTGGCTAACTATGGCTACACCTTC. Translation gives CAISVANYGYTF.

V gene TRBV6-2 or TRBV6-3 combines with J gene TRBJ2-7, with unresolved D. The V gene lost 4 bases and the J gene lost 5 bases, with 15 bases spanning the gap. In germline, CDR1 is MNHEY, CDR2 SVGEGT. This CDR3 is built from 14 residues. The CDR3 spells CASSLRSTRNEQYF. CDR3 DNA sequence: TGTGCCAGCAGTTTACGGTCAACACGGAACGAGCAGTACTTC.

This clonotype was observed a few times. The CDR3 DNA reads TGTGCCAGCAGTTTAGGACCGACTCGGGGCGGGGAGCTGTTTTTT. Its protein is CASSLGPTRGGELFF. J is TRBJ2-2 and V is TRBV6-2 or TRBV6-3; D possibly corresponds to TRBD2 (5 bases). V was trimmed by 4 bases and J by 7 bases, leaving 16 bases between them. This CDR3 is built from 15 residues. Germline values: CDR1 MNHEY, CDR2 SVGEGT.

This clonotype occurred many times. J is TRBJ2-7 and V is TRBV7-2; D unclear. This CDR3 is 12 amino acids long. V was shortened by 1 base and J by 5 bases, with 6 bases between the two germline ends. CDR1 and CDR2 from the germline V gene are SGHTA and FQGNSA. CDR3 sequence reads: CASSLVKHEQYF. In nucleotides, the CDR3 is TGTGCCAGCAGCTTAGTCAAGCACGAGCAGTACTTC.

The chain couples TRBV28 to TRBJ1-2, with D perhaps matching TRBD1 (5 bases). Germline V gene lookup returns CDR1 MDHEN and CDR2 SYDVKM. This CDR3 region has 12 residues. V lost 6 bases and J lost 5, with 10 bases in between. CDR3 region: CASSWGFYGYTF. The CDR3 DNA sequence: TGTGCCAGCAGCTGGGGGTTTTATGGCTACACCTTC.

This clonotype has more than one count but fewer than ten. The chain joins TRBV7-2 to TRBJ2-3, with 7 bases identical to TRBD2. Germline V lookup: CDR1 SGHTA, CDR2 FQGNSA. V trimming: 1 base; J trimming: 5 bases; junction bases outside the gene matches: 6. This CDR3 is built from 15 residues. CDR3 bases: TGTGCCAGCAGCTTAGAAGCGGGGAAGAGAGATACGCAGTATTTT. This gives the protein CASSLEAGKRDTQYF.

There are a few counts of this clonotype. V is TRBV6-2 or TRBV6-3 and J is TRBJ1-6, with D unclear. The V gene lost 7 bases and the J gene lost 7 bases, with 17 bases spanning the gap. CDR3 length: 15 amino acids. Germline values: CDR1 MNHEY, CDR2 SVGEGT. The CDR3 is CASTNLRDINSPLHF. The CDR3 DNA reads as TGTGCCAGCACAAATCTCCGGGATATCAATTCACCCCTCCACTTT.

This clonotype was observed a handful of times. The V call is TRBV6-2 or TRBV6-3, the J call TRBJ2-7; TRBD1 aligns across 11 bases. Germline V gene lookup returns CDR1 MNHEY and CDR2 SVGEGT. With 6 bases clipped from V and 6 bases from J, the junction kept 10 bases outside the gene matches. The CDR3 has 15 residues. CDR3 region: CASRQVPGTGGEQYF. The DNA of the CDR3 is TGTGCCAGCAGACAAGTACCCGGGACAGGGGGCGAGCAGTACTTC.

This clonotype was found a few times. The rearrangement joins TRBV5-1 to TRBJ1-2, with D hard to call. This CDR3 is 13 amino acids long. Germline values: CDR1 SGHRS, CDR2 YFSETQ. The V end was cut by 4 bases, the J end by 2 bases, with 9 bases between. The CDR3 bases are TGCGCCAGCAGCCCGACGTCGAACTATGGCTACACCTTC. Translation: CASSPTSNYGYTF.

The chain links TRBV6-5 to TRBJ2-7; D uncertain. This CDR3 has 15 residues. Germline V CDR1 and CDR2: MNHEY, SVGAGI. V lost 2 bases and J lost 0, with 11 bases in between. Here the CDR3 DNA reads TGTGCCAGCAGTTACGAATACCCTGCCTCCTACGAGCAGTACTTC. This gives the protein CASSYEYPASYEQYF.

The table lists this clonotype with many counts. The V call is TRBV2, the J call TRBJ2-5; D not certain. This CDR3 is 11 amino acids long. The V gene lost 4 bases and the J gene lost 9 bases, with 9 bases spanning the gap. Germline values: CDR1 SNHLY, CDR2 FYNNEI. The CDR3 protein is CASSGLPPQYF. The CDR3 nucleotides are TGTGCCAGCAGTGGGCTGCCTCCCCAGTACTTC.

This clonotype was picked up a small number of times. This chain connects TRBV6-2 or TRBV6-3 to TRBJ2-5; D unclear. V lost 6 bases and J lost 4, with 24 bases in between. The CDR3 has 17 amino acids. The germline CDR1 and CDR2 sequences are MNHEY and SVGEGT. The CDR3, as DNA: TGTGCCAGCAGCGCCTACCGGAGCAGATCCCATCCAGAGACCCAGTACTTC. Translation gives CASSAYRSRSHPETQYF.

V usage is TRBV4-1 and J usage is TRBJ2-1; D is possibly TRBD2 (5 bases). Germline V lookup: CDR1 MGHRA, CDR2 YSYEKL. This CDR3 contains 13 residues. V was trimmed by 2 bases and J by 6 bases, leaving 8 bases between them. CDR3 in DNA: TGCGCCAGCAGCCAATCGGGGTTCAATGAGCAGTTCTTC. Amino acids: CASSQSGFNEQFF.

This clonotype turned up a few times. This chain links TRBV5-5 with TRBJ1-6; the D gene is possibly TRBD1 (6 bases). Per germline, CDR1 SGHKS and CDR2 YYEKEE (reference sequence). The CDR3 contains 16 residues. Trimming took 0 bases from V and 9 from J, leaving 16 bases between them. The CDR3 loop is CASSLAIQGFGSPLHF. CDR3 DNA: TGTGCCAGCAGCTTGGCCATACAGGGATTTGGTTCACCCCTCCACTTT.

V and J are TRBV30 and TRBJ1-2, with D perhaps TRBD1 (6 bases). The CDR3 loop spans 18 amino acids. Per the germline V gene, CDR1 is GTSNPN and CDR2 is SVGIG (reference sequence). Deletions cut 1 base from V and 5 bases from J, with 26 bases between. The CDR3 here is CAWSGILARGAEEYGYTF. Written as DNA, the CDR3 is TGTGCCTGGAGTGGTATCTTGGCTCGGGGGGCAGAAGAGTATGGCTACACCTTC.

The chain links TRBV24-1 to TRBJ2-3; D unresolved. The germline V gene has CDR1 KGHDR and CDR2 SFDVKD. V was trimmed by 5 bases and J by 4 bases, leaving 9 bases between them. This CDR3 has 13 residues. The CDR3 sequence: CATSGPSSDTQYF. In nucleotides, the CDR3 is TGTGCCACCAGTGGCCCCAGTTCAGATACGCAGTATTTT.